This is a list of T cell receptor beta chains from one sample in a study of blood T cells in healthy people across ages. TCRdb ran MiXCR on the 5' RACE reads and lists one entry per CDR3 protein. The data contain roughly 2 million distinct CDR3 sequences, just under 50% of them singletons. The sequencing input was blood. The receptors originated from a woman aged 40-49 years in good health. Both conserved end residues are part of each CDR3. The order of the fields is V gene, J gene, D gene, clone size, CDR3 DNA, CDR3 protein. A D gene is named only where the DNA matches it firmly. Some rows mark clone size as missing; the rest say once, few, many or name a class of expanded clone.

TRBV20-1	TRBJ2-7	TRBD2	.	TGCAGTGCTAGAGATCCGGGGACTACGGACGAGCAGTACTTC	CSARDPGTTDEQYF
TRBV2	TRBJ2-3	.	.	TGTGCCAGCAGCCCGGGGGACAGTTCTAGCACAGATACGCAGTATTTT	CASSPGDSSSTDTQYF
TRBV24-1	TRBJ2-3	.	.	TGTGCCACCAGTGATTGGGTCGGGGTAACAGCAGATACGCAGTATTTT	CATSDWVGVTADTQYF
TRBV7-8	TRBJ2-5	.	few	TGTGCCAGCAGCTTAGCACAGTTACTTGGGACCCAGTACTTC	CASSLAQLLGTQYF
TRBV29-1	TRBJ2-5	.	.	TGCAGCGCCAAAAAAGGAGAGACCCAGTACTTC	CSAKKGETQYF
TRBV5-6	TRBJ1-1	TRBD1	.	TGTGCCAGCAGCTCCCTGGACAGGGACTACACTGAAGCTTTCTTT	CASSSLDRDYTEAFF
TRBV29-1	TRBJ2-3	.	few	TGCAGCGTTCTAGGACACTTCACAGATACGCAGTATTTT	CSVLGHFTDTQYF
TRBV6-2/TRBV6-3	TRBJ1-5	.	.	TGTGCCAGCAGTTACCCGGGGGGCGCGAAGCCCCAGCATTTT	CASSYPGGAKPQHF
TRBV10-3	TRBJ2-5	TRBD1	.	TGTGCCATCATGGGGGACAGGGGAATCCAAGAGACCCAGTACTTC	CAIMGDRGIQETQYF
TRBV5-1	TRBJ2-5	TRBD1	few	TGCGCCAGCAGTTGGGGACAGGGGGATTTAGAGACCCAGTACTTC	CASSWGQGDLETQYF
TRBV4-2	TRBJ1-6	.	once	TGTGCCAGCAGCCAAGATGAGCAGGCGACATATTCACCCCTCCACTTT	CASSQDEQATYSPLHF
TRBV7-2	TRBJ2-7	TRBD2	.	TGTGCCAGCAGCTACCCACGACTAGCGAGCGACGAGCAGTACTTC	CASSYPRLASDEQYF
TRBV20-1	TRBJ2-2	.	.	TGCAGTGCTACGAGGGGCACCGGGGAGCTGTTTTTT	CSATRGTGELFF
TRBV6-2/TRBV6-3	TRBJ2-3	.	few	TGTGCCAGCAGTTACCGTCGGACTACCAGAAGCACAGATACGCAGTATTTT	CASSYRRTTRSTDTQYF
TRBV7-8	TRBJ2-7	.	few	TGTGCCAGCAGCTTAGTCCCCGGGACACCTTCCTACGAGCAGTACTTC	CASSLVPGTPSYEQYF
TRBV7-2	TRBJ2-5	TRBD2	.	TGTGCCAGCAGCTTAGCGGCTAGCGGGGGATCCCAGTACTTC	CASSLAASGGSQYF
TRBV7-2	TRBJ2-5	.	few	TGTGCCAGCAGCAAAGACCGGGGAGGCCAGCTGGGGACCCAGTACTTC	CASSKDRGGQLGTQYF
TRBV7-2	TRBJ2-1	.	few	TGTGCCAGCAGCTTAGTGGGCAGGGGTGGCGATGAGCAGTTCTTC	CASSLVGRGGDEQFF
TRBV29-1	TRBJ1-2	.	.	TGCAGCGCCAGAGGGGCCTCCTTGGACTATGGCTACACCTTC	CSARGASLDYGYTF
TRBV5-6	TRBJ2-5	TRBD1	.	TGTGCCAGCAGCTTGCAGAACGGACAGGGGGCGGAGGAGACCCAGTACTTC	CASSLQNGQGAEETQYF
TRBV24-1	TRBJ2-3	.	.	TGTGCCACCAGTGATTTGGACGCGGCCAGGGTCTCAGATACGCAGTATTTT	CATSDLDAARVSDTQYF
TRBV20-1	TRBJ2-6	TRBD2	few	TGCAGTGCTCAGCGGGGGGGGGATGGGGCCAACGTCCTGACTTTC	CSAQRGGDGANVLTF
TRBV6-2/TRBV6-3	TRBJ2-5	.	.	TGTGCCAGCAGCCCCCTGGGGTACCAAGAGACCCAGTACTTC	CASSPLGYQETQYF
TRBV12-3/TRBV12-4	TRBJ1-4	.	.	TGTGCCAGCACAGCGGGACAAACAAATGAAAAACTGTTTTTT	CASTAGQTNEKLFF
TRBV2	TRBJ2-5	.	.	TGTGCCAGCAGTGGGGCGGTTCGGGAGACCCAGTACTTC	CASSGAVRETQYF
TRBV28	TRBJ1-4	TRBD1	.	TGTGCCAGCAGTTTCGCCGGACAGGTGGATCGGAAACTGTTTTTT	CASSFAGQVDRKLFF
TRBV9	TRBJ2-3	TRBD2	few	TGTGCCAGCAGCTTTAGGACTAGCGGGGGGGTTAGCACAGATACGCAGTATTTT	CASSFRTSGGVSTDTQYF
TRBV6-6	TRBJ2-3	.	.	TGTGCCAGCAGTTACCTCCTCAGGGAGTTAGATACGCAGTATTTT	CASSYLLRELDTQYF
TRBV5-1	TRBJ2-7	TRBD1	once	TGCGCCAGCAGCTTGGGATTCGTTGGGACAGTCCCTGTCCAGGGGATCGAGCAGTACTTC	CASSLGFVGTVPVQGIEQYF